This T cell receptor (beta chain) was found in a study of a mutant IDH1 vaccine in newly diagnosed glioma. Across the whole study: The sex distribution of treated patients was 62.5% male and roughly 40% female, with a mean age of roughly 40 years. Patients previously underwent radiotherapy, temozolomide, or both, and most underwent both.

Trimming left V 0 bases short and J 3 bases short, with 9 bases between. The CDR3 extends over 15 amino acids. Per the germline V gene, CDR1 is MGHRA and CDR2 is YSYEKL. Time point reported: week 5, during vaccination. In every dose of vaccine, 300 ug of mutant IDH1 20-mer peptide was given alongside topical imiquimod. The astrocytomas were IDH1-mutant, ATRX-negative, and WHO grade 3 or 4. TCRdb's copy holds only in-frame clones and misses some; the assay was immunoSEQ multiplex PCR. The sample has about 36,000 clones, around 81% seen once. Overall study findings and caveats: The occurrence of vaccine-induced immune responses was seen in roughly 93% of patients.

Concerning this clone itself: What it recognizes is unknown.

This sequence originates from a man between 50 and 59 years old with glioma. The gene calls are TRBV4-1 and TRBJ2-1; D call uncertain. This specimen was PBMCs, taken from a glioma patient whose treatment included an IDH1 peptide vaccine. The CDR3 is CASSQDRNSYNEQFF. DNA for the CDR3: TGCGCCAGCAGCCAAGATAGGAACAGCTACAATGAGCAGTTCTTC.